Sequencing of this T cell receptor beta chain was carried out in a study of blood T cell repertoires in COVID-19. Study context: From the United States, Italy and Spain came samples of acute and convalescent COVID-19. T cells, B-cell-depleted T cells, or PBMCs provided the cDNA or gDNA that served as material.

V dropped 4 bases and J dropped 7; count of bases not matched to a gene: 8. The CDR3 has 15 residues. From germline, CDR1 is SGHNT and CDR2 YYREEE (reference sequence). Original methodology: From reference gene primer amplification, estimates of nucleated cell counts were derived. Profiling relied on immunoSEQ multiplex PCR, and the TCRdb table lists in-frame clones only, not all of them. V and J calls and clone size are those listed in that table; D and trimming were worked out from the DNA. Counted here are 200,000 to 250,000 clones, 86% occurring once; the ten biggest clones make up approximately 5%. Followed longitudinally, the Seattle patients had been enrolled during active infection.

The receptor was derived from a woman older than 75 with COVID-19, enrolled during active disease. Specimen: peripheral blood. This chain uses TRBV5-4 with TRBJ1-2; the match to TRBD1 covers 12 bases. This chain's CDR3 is CASSSGGTGGFGYTF. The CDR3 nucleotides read TGTGCCAGCAGCAGCGGTGGGACAGGGGGCTTTGGCTACACCTTC.